One T cell receptor (beta chain) is described in this entry. What it binds is unknown. Described time point: blood 4 weeks post-SBRT, at nephrectomy. Documented treatment: 15 Gy SBRT to primary tumor, nephrectomy 4 weeks later. Nephrectomy followed 15 Gy stereotactic body radiation by 4 weeks. Clear cell pathology was present in this patient's renal cell carcinoma. The table came from immunoSEQ multiplex PCR; TCRdb's copy has only in-frame clones and leaves some out. The data hold around 74,000 clones, with approximately 87% observed a single time. These data originate in a study of radiation and T cells in renal cell carcinoma. Study results and caveats: Pretreatment tumor biopsies were lacking, so baseline clonotypes are unknown.

The input for sequencing was blood, taken from a patient whose treatment included radiotherapy and nephrectomy. The receptor was isolated from a woman in her sixties with renal cell carcinoma.

CDR3 amino acids: CASSPGHLNTEAFF. CDR3 bases: TGTGCCAGCAGCCCCGGACACCTAAACACTGAAGCTTTCTTT. The chain joins TRBV7-3 to TRBJ1-1; D perhaps matches TRBD1 (5 bases). V dropped 5 bases and J dropped 2 bases, with 12 bases sitting between them. Per the germline V gene, CDR1 is SGHTA and CDR2 is FQGTGA. CDR3 length equals 14 residues.